A single sample gave rise to the 16 T cell receptor beta chains below, sequenced in a study of blood T cell repertoires in COVID-19. The data were produced by immunoSEQ multiplex PCR, yet TCRdb's version contains in-frame clones alone and is incomplete. The table lists 250,000 to 300,000 clones, approximately 88% of them singletons. Sequencing used PBMCs or T cells enriched from blood (not recorded which). The receptor set was obtained from a woman aged 30 to 39 who had recovered from COVID-19.

This clone was counted once. The DNA of the CDR3 is TGTGCCAGCAGTCCTGAGACAGGGGGCTTTAGTATGGATGGCTACACCTTC. It codes for CASSPETGGFSMDGYTF. The chain joins TRBV28 to TRBJ1-2; 10 bases map to TRBD1. CDR3 size: 17 residues. The germline V gene encodes CDR1 MDHEN and CDR2 SYDVKM. With V trimmed by 5 bases and J by 6 bases, 15 bases remained unmatched.

The chain uses TRBV5-6 and TRBJ1-2; 9 bases align to TRBD1. This CDR3 has 19 residues. V was pared by 4 bases and J by 3 bases, with 19 bases of the junction left unmatched. Germline V CDR1 and CDR2: SGHDT, YYEEEE. CDR3 DNA: TGTGCCAGCAGCCCTCTATACAGGGACAGGGAGCGGCGCTACTATGGCTACACCTTC. Residues: CASSPLYRDRERRYYGYTF.

The chain recombines TRBV7-3 with TRBJ2-2; no clear D gene. CDR3 length: 14 amino acids. V lost 5 bases and J lost 0, with 7 bases in between. Germline loops: CDR1 SGHTA, CDR2 FQGTGA. Here the CDR3 reads CASSPRSNTGELFF. CDR3 DNA: TGTGCCAGCAGCCCCCGGTCGAACACCGGGGAGCTGTTTTTT.

J is TRBJ1-5 and V is TRBV6-5; 7 nucleotides line up with TRBD1. V lost 1 base, J lost 5 bases, and 2 bases stayed unmatched. This CDR3 is built from 14 residues. CDR1 and CDR2 from the germline V gene are MNHEY and SVGAGI. This CDR3 is CASSYLTGDQPQHF. CDR3 sequence (DNA): TGTGCCAGCAGTTACTTAACAGGGGATCAGCCCCAGCATTTT.

This clone has just one count. The chain couples TRBV19 to TRBJ1-6, with 7 bases fitting TRBD1. In germline, CDR1 is LNHDA, CDR2 SQIVND (reference sequence). The CDR3 spans 18 residues. After removal of 5 bases from V and 4 bases from J, the junction contained 14 bases not matched to a gene. CDR3 loop: CASSLAGTVAGYNSPLHF. The CDR3, as DNA: TGTGCCAGTAGTCTCGCCGGGACAGTGGCCGGTTATAATTCACCCCTCCACTTT.

The rearrangement links TRBV19 to TRBJ1-2; 11 bases line up with TRBD1. The V and J ends lost 5 bases and 4 bases, in that order; junction bases with no gene match: 12. CDR1 is LNHDA, CDR2 SQIVND, per germline (reference sequence). This CDR3 has 17 residues. The CDR3 reads CASSPRTGGANSYGYTF. For the CDR3, the DNA is TGTGCCAGTAGTCCGCGGACAGGGGGCGCAAATAGCTATGGCTACACCTTC.

This chain joins TRBV19 and TRBJ1-2; 7 nucleotides agree with TRBD1. The V gene's germline CDR1 is LNHDA and CDR2 SQIVND (reference sequence). V lost 7 bases and J lost 1; bases outside the gene matches: 9. The CDR3 runs 15 residues. The CDR3 sequence: CASKVRDSGNYGYTF. The CDR3 coding sequence is TGTGCCAGTAAGGTCAGGGACAGTGGTAACTATGGCTACACCTTC.

The V call is TRBV28, the J call TRBJ2-3; D gene ambiguous. V gave up 9 bases and J gave up 0 bases, with 7 bases separating them. The CDR3 runs to 12 residues. CDR1 MDHEN and CDR2 SYDVKM come from the germline V gene. The CDR3 DNA reads as TGTGCCAGTAGATCTAGCACAGATACGCAGTATTTT. Its protein product is CASRSSTDTQYF.

The chain combines TRBV6-1 with TRBJ1-2; no clear D gene. Germline loops: CDR1 MNHNS, CDR2 SASEGT. The CDR3 runs 13 residues. Trimming cost V 0 bases and J 8 bases, with 10 bases left between them. In nucleotides, the CDR3 is TGTGCCAGCAGTGAAGCGGCGGTCGGGGGCTACACCTTC. This codes for CASSEAAVGGYTF.

The rearrangement links TRBV5-1 to TRBJ2-7, with a possible D match to TRBD1 (6 bases). Germline V gene data show CDR1 as SGHRS and CDR2 as YFSETQ. This CDR3 has 15 residues. V was cut by 0 bases and J by 3 bases, with 13 bases left in between. The CDR3 spells CASSLDMGALYEQYF. The CDR3 DNA reads as TGCGCCAGCAGCTTGGACATGGGGGCCCTCTACGAGCAGTACTTC.

The genes are TRBV7-2 and TRBJ2-2; no reliable D call. Germline V lookup: CDR1 SGHTA, CDR2 FQGNSA. The CDR3 is 12 amino acids. V was cut by 3 bases and J by 6 bases, with 5 bases left in between. In DNA form, the CDR3 reads TGTGCCAGCAGCTTCTATCCCGGGGAGCTGTTTTTT. This codes for CASSFYPGELFF.

This clone was observed a single time. The V call is TRBV6-5, the J call TRBJ1-5; D remains unclear. V lost 5 bases and J lost 0, with 11 bases in between. The CDR3 has 15 amino acids. Germline assignment: CDR1 MNHEY and CDR2 SVGAGI. CDR3: CASSRGKGSNQPQHF. CDR3 DNA sequence: TGTGCCAGCAGTCGAGGGAAAGGTAGCAATCAGCCCCAGCATTTT.

V is TRBV19 and J is TRBJ1-1; D perhaps matches TRBD1 (6 bases). Germline lookup yields CDR1 LNHDA and CDR2 SQIVND (reference sequence). V was cut by 2 bases and J by 6 bases, with 19 bases left in between. CDR3 size: 16 residues. This CDR3 reads CASSIRGGLPSPEAFF. Written as DNA, the CDR3 is TGTGCCAGTAGTATAAGGGGGGGCCTCCCCTCCCCTGAAGCTTTCTTT. The full variable domain, in which reference TRBV19 and TRBJ1-1 provide the parts outside the CDR3, is DGGITQSPKYLFRKEGQNVTLSCEQNLNHDAMYWYRQDPGQGLRLIYYSQIVNDFQKGDIAEGYSVSREKKESFPLTVTSAQKNPTAFYLCASSIRGGLPSPEAFFGQGTRLTVV.

This chain joins TRBV5-1 and TRBJ1-2, with D maybe TRBD1 (5 bases). The V end was cut by 6 bases, the J end by 4 bases, with 16 bases between. Germline values: CDR1 SGHRS, CDR2 YFSETQ. The CDR3 sequence is 14 residues long. CDR3: CASTQGAGIYGYTF. The DNA for the CDR3 is TGCGCCAGCACTCAGGGCGCTGGTATCTATGGCTACACCTTC. Drawing the rest from reference TRBV5-1 and TRBJ1-2, the complete variable domain is KAGVTQTPRYLIKTRGQQVTLSCSPISGHRSVSWYQQTPGQGLQFLFEYFSETQRNKGNFPGRFSGRQFSNSRSEMNVSTLELGDSALYLCASTQGAGIYGYTFGSGTRLTVV.

This clone was recorded only once. The sample holds other DNA sequences that translate to the same CDR3. V gene TRBV29-1 combines with J gene TRBJ1-1, with no clear D. CDR1 and CDR2 from the germline V gene are SQVTM and ANQGSEA. Trimming stripped 4 bases from V and 0 bases from J, with 6 bases between. The CDR3 runs 12 residues. CDR3 residues: CSVGRVNTEAFF. Here the CDR3 DNA reads TGCAGCGTTGGTCGGGTGAACACTGAAGCTTTCTTT. The complete variable domain, with remaining parts taken from reference TRBV29-1 and TRBJ1-1, reads SAVISQKPSRDICQRGTSLTIQCQVDSQVTMMFWYRQQPGQSLTLIATANQGSEATYESGFVIDKFPISRPNLTFSTLTVSNMSPEDSSIYLCSVGRVNTEAFFGQGTRLTVV.

The V and J genes are TRBV5-4 and TRBJ2-7; 8 nucleotides align to TRBD2. Trimming at V came to 5 bases and at J to 3 bases, leaving 7 bases not matched to a gene. This CDR3 contains 14 residues. Germline V lookup: CDR1 SGHNT, CDR2 YYREEE (reference sequence). The chain's CDR3 is CASSRRREDYEQYF. The CDR3 region has the DNA TGTGCCAGCAGTCGAAGGCGGGAGGACTACGAGCAGTACTTC.